A selection of T cell receptor beta chains follows, all from one sample in a study of beta chain features in type 1 diabetes. Some clones are missing from TCRdb's copy, which holds only in-frame ones; the method was immunoSEQ multiplex PCR. The table has under 350,000 clones, roughly 25% seen once. Source material: naive CD4+ T cells from blood. The receptors were sampled from a woman aged 30 to 39 with type 1 diabetes. CDR3s include the opening cysteine and the closing phenylalanine or tryptophan. D genes are given only for firm matches. For some rows the clone size is stated as once, few or many, or as a class when expanded; others skip it.

j_call | clone_size | d_call | v_call | cdr3_aa | cdr3_nt
TRBJ2-3 | . | . | TRBV7-3 | CASSLGRDTDTQYF | TGTGCCAGCAGCTTAGGGCGGGACACAGATACGCAGTATTTT
TRBJ2-5 | . | . | TRBV11-1 | CASSPGTSFETQYF | TGTGCCAGCAGCCCCGGGACTTCATTCGAGACCCAGTACTTC
TRBJ2-7 | few | . | TRBV10-3 | CAISASSYEQYF | TGTGCCATCAGTGCTAGCTCCTACGAGCAGTACTTC
TRBJ2-5 | few | TRBD2 | TRBV28 | CASSSWTSGTQETQYF | TGTGCCAGCAGTTCCTGGACTAGCGGTACACAAGAGACCCAGTACTTC
TRBJ2-4 | few | . | TRBV4-1 | CASSQGVLKNIQYF | TGCGCCAGCAGCCAAGGAGTTCTCAAAAACATTCAGTACTTC
TRBJ2-5 | few | . | TRBV5-4 | CASSLAVQETQYF | TGTGCCAGCAGCTTGGCAGTACAAGAGACCCAGTACTTC
TRBJ1-2 | . | TRBD1 | TRBV9 | CASRAVGDSYGYTF | TGTGCCAGCAGGGCAGTTGGGGACAGCTATGGCTACACCTTC
TRBJ2-1 | . | TRBD1 | TRBV2 | CASSGPTGELFF | TGTGCCAGCAGTGGTCCGACAGGGGAGCTGTTCTTC
TRBJ1-3 | few | . | TRBV4-1 | CASSQEAGAYSGNTIYF | TGCGCCAGCAGCCAAGAGGCAGGGGCATACTCTGGAAACACCATATATTTT
TRBJ2-3 | few | . | TRBV29-1 | CSVTVGTSTDTQYF | TGCAGCGTTACCGTCGGGACAAGCACAGATACGCAGTATTTT
TRBJ2-7 | few | . | TRBV7-2 | CASSSTRSSYEQYF | TGTGCCAGCAGCTCAACTAGGAGCTCCTACGAGCAGTACTTC
TRBJ2-3 | few | . | TRBV5-1 | CASSLAGTDTQYF | TGCGCCAGCAGCTTGGCCGGCACAGATACGCAGTATTTT
TRBJ2-7 | . | . | TRBV7-3 | CASSLGSDYEQYF | TGTGCCAGCAGCTTGGGCTCGGATTACGAGCAGTACTTC
TRBJ2-3 | . | . | TRBV30 | CAWGLSDTQYF | TGTGCCTGGGGACTGTCAGATACGCAGTATTTT
TRBJ2-3 | few | . | TRBV29-1 | CSVGGGEATQYF | TGCAGCGTAGGAGGGGGCGAGGCCACGCAGTATTTT
TRBJ2-7 | . | TRBD2 | TRBV9 | CASSATSGIYEQYF | TGTGCCAGCAGCGCGACTAGCGGGATCTACGAGCAGTACTTC
TRBJ1-5 | few | . | TRBV15 | CATSRANQPQHF | TGTGCCACCAGCAGAGCGAATCAGCCCCAGCATTTT
TRBJ1-5 | . | . | TRBV30 | CAWAGQSSNQPQHF | TGTGCCTGGGCTGGACAGTCAAGCAATCAGCCCCAGCATTTT
TRBJ2-1 | . | . | TRBV21-1 | CARQTLPDEQFF | TGTGCCAGACAGACCCTCCCGGATGAGCAGTTCTTC
TRBJ1-2 | few | TRBD1 | TRBV2 | CASRRQGVDGYTF | TGTGCCAGCAGGAGACAGGGCGTCGATGGCTACACCTTC
TRBJ2-1 | . | TRBD2 | TRBV4-1 | CASSQEPGLAVSSYNEQFF | TGCGCCAGCAGCCAAGAACCGGGACTAGCGGTTAGCTCCTACAATGAGCAGTTCTTC
TRBJ2-7 | few | TRBD2 | TRBV28 | CASSLGTSAGYEQYF | TGTGCCAGCAGTCTCGGGACTAGCGCTGGCTACGAGCAGTACTTC
TRBJ2-7 | . | TRBD1 | TRBV4-2 | CASSPAGTGVSYEQYF | TGTGCCAGCAGCCCAGCCGGGACAGGGGTTTCCTACGAGCAGTACTTC
TRBJ1-5 | . | TRBD1 | TRBV6-5 | CASSTRGPNQPQHF | TGTGCCAGCAGTACGAGGGGGCCCAATCAGCCCCAGCATTTT
TRBJ1-1 | . | TRBD1 | TRBV7-3 | CASSSDRDTEAFF | TGTGCCAGCAGCTCAGACAGGGACACTGAAGCTTTCTTT
TRBJ1-5 | few | TRBD1 | TRBV7-2 | CASSFSTGGGQPQHF | TGTGCCAGCAGCTTTTCCACAGGGGGAGGTCAGCCCCAGCATTTT
TRBJ1-1 | few | . | TRBV2 | CASSEIIWNTEAFF | TGTGCCAGCAGTGAAATAATCTGGAACACTGAAGCTTTCTTT
TRBJ1-4 | . | . | TRBV2 | CASSAALNEKLFF | TGTGCCAGCAGTGCAGCCCTTAATGAAAAACTGTTTTTT
TRBJ2-3 | few | . | TRBV7-9 | CASSPQGPDTQYF | TGTGCCAGCAGCCCCCAGGGGCCAGATACGCAGTATTTT
TRBJ1-1 | few | TRBD1 | TRBV9 | CASSVAPGTGGGTEAFF | TGTGCCAGCAGCGTAGCCCCCGGGACAGGGGGCGGCACTGAAGCTTTCTTT
TRBJ2-7 | few | . | TRBV6-5 | CASSYAEGAYEQYF | TGTGCCAGCAGTTACGCGGAGGGAGCCTACGAGCAGTACTTC
TRBJ1-3 | few | . | TRBV29-1 | CSVDQGTTAGNTIYF | TGCAGCGTTGATCAGGGGACAACGGCGGGAAACACCATATATTTT
TRBJ2-2 | few | TRBD2 | TRBV25-1 | CASRTGLAGTGELFF | TGTGCCAGCAGGACAGGACTAGCGGGAACCGGGGAGCTGTTTTTT
TRBJ2-7 | few | . | TRBV19 | CASSLRTGDEQYF | TGTGCCAGTAGTCTACGGACTGGGGACGAGCAGTACTTC
TRBJ2-2 | . | TRBD1 | TRBV27 | CASSAGQGRGTGELFF | TGTGCCAGCAGTGCCGGACAGGGGCGGGGCACCGGGGAGCTGTTTTTT
TRBJ2-1 | . | . | TRBV7-9 | CASSLGLGVWRQFF | TGTGCCAGCAGCTTAGGGTTAGGGGTCTGGCGTCAGTTCTTC
TRBJ1-3 | few | . | TRBV5-4 | CASSLADSGNTIYF | TGTGCCAGCAGCTTGGCAGACTCTGGAAACACCATATATTTT
TRBJ1-1 | few | . | TRBV2 | CASDERGTEAFF | TGTGCCAGCGATGAGCGGGGGACCGAAGCTTTCTTT
TRBJ2-7 | once | . | TRBV28 | CASRSGSPSYEQYF | TGTGCCAGCAGAAGCGGTAGCCCCTCCTACGAGCAGTACTTC
TRBJ1-2 | . | TRBD1 | TRBV9 | CASSVFESWTGAGYTF | TGTGCCAGCAGCGTGTTTGAGTCATGGACAGGGGCCGGCTACACCTTC
TRBJ2-5 | few | TRBD2 | TRBV29-1 | CSVEWGLAQTQYF | TGCAGCGTTGAATGGGGACTAGCGCAGACCCAGTACTTC
TRBJ2-6 | once | . | TRBV7-9 | CASSSGTSSGANVLTF | TGTGCCAGCAGCTCCGGGACTTCCTCTGGGGCCAACGTCCTGACTTTC
TRBJ2-3 | few | . | TRBV5-1 | CASSLATSDTQYF | TGCGCCAGCAGCTTGGCGACATCAGATACGCAGTATTTT
TRBJ1-1 | . | . | TRBV7-6 | CASSLGAGTEAFF | TGTGCCAGCAGCTTGGGAGCCGGGACTGAAGCTTTCTTT
TRBJ2-1 | . | . | TRBV30 | CAWSRRYEQFF | TGTGCCTGGAGTAGGCGGTACGAGCAGTTCTTC
TRBJ1-1 | . | . | TRBV18 | CASSPGLQGEAFF | TGTGCCAGCTCACCAGGTCTCCAGGGTGAAGCTTTCTTT
TRBJ2-1 | few | TRBD2 | TRBV28 | CASSLGGDYNEQFF | TGTGCCAGCAGTTTGGGGGGGGATTACAATGAGCAGTTCTTC
TRBJ1-1 | few | . | TRBV2 | CAIPTGQYTEAFF | TGTGCCATTCCCACCGGACAGTACACTGAAGCTTTCTTT
TRBJ2-7 | . | . | TRBV29-1 | CSVEGGQGQIYEQYF | TGCAGCGTTGAAGGTGGGCAGGGGCAAATCTACGAGCAGTACTTC
TRBJ2-7 | few | . | TRBV5-4 | CASSTLGWDEQYF | TGTGCCAGCAGCACCCTCGGGTGGGACGAGCAGTACTTC
TRBJ1-1 | . | . | TRBV5-1 | CASSLTEGVAEAFF | TGCGCCAGCAGCTTGACTGAAGGGGTGGCTGAAGCTTTCTTT
TRBJ2-3 | . | . | TRBV30 | CAWSGRDTDTQYF | TGTGCCTGGAGTGGCAGGGACACAGATACGCAGTATTTT